The source of this TCR beta chain is a study of blood T cell repertoires in COVID-19. Profiled with immunoSEQ multiplex PCR; TCRdb holds only in-frame clones, not every one. The sample gives about 250,000 clones, more than 75% of which show up once; more than 1.5% is in the top ten. Ages ranged from about 18 to 89 years, with residence in some 25 US areas. This clonotype was sampled from a middle-aged man who had recovered from COVID-19. What was sequenced was PBMCs or T cells enriched from blood (not recorded which).

DNA for the CDR3: TGCGCCAGCGCGCTCACCTTCGATGAGCAGTTCTTC. It encodes CASALTFDEQFF. The rearrangement joins TRBV5-1 to TRBJ2-1, with D unresolved. The V gene's germline CDR1 is SGHRS and CDR2 YFSETQ. V was pared by 7 bases and J by 8 bases, with 13 bases between. The CDR3 length is 12 residues.